The 28 T cell receptor beta chains below were found in one sample sequenced in a study of blood T cell repertoires in COVID-19. TCRdb's table, derived via immunoSEQ multiplex PCR, lists solely in-frame clones and lacks some. The sample contains fewer than 400,000 clones, around 87% of which appear only once. Sequencing was performed on PBMCs or T cells enriched from blood (not recorded which). The receptors were gathered from a woman in her forties or fifties who had recovered from COVID-19.

The V call is TRBV29-1, the J call TRBJ2-7; TRBD1 is a possible D gene (6 bases). Trimming left V 8 bases short and J 2 bases short, with 22 bases between. CDR3 length: 15 residues. Germline V gene lookup returns CDR1 SQVTM and CDR2 ANQGSEA. CDR3 nucleotide sequence: TGCAGCATCTTGAGGGTGAACAGGGAAGCCTACGAGCAGTACTTC. Residues: CSILRVNREAYEQYF.

The rearrangement links TRBV6-5 to TRBJ1-2; no clear D. This CDR3 region has 11 residues. Germline CDR1 is MNHEY and CDR2 is SVGAGI. The V gene lost 7 bases and the J gene lost 6 bases, with 9 bases spanning the gap. CDR3 in DNA: TGTGCCAGCACGGTGACAAATGGCTACACCTTC. Encoded protein: CASTVTNGYTF.

V usage is TRBV30 and J usage is TRBJ2-1, with a tentative D call TRBD2 (5 bases). Germline CDR1 reads GTSNPN; CDR2 reads SVGIG (reference sequence). This CDR3 has 13 amino acids. V lost 3 bases and J 3 bases, leaving 9 bases between the germline ends. CDR3 protein: CAWRPRGYNEQFF. CDR3 sequence (DNA): TGTGCCTGGAGGCCCCGGGGCTACAATGAGCAGTTCTTC.

This chain uses TRBV6-2 or TRBV6-3 with TRBJ1-5; 9 bases align to TRBD1. V lost 2 bases and J lost 2; bases outside the gene matches: 7. Germline CDR1 is MNHEY and CDR2 is SVGEGT. The CDR3 loop spans 17 amino acids. The CDR3 protein is CASSYKRTGVGNQPQHF. The CDR3 DNA reads as TGTGCCAGCAGTTACAAGAGGACAGGGGTCGGCAATCAGCCCCAGCATTTT.

V usage is TRBV19 and J usage is TRBJ1-5; D is uncertain. CDR1 is LNHDA and CDR2 is SQIVND in the germline V gene (reference sequence). V lost 6 bases and J lost 0, with 9 bases in between. This CDR3 has 14 residues. As DNA, the CDR3 is TGTGCCAGTAGACCGGGTGCTAGCAATCAGCCCCAGCATTTT. It yields the protein CASRPGASNQPQHF. The complete variable domain, with remaining parts taken from reference TRBV19 and TRBJ1-5, reads DGGITQSPKYLFRKEGQNVTLSCEQNLNHDAMYWYRQDPGQGLRLIYYSQIVNDFQKGDIAEGYSVSREKKESFPLTVTSAQKNPTAFYLCASRPGASNQPQHFGDGTRLSIL.

The V call is TRBV18, the J call TRBJ1-5, with 9 bases fitting TRBD1. The CDR3 consists of 15 residues. Trimming removed 3 bases from V and 6 bases from J; junction bases left unmatched: 6. Germline CDR1 is KGHSH and CDR2 is LQKENI. CDR3 sequence: CASSPEQGAGQPQHF. The CDR3 DNA follows: TGTGCCAGCTCACCGGAACAGGGGGCTGGTCAGCCCCAGCATTTT.

The rearrangement joins TRBV27 to TRBJ1-6; possibly TRBD1 for D (6 bases). CDR1 MNHEY and CDR2 SMNVEV come from the germline V gene (reference sequence). V lost 4 bases and J lost 0, with 10 bases in between. This CDR3 spans 16 amino acids. The CDR3 DNA sequence: TGTGCCAGCAGTTCACAGGGTTACTCCTATAATTCACCCCTCCACTTT. Translating gives CASSSQGYSYNSPLHF.

The chain uses TRBV19 and TRBJ1-2; D possibly corresponds to TRBD1 (6 bases). Germline V gene sequence: CDR1 LNHDA, CDR2 SQIVND (reference sequence). Trimming removed 1 base from V and 5 bases from J, with 11 bases in between. CDR3 length: 14 amino acids. CDR3 amino acids: CASSIVGTNYGYTF. Here the CDR3 DNA reads TGTGCCAGTAGTATAGTGGGGACAAATTATGGCTACACCTTC.

This chain joins TRBV9 and TRBJ2-1; weak D call: TRBD1 (5 bases). Germline loops: CDR1 SGDLS, CDR2 YYNGEE. The germline V and J ends were trimmed by 3 bases and 6 bases, with 13 bases remaining between them. The CDR3 is 14 residues long. CDR3 in amino acids: CASSAPTVSNEQFF. The CDR3 DNA reads TGTGCCAGCAGCGCCCCGACAGTATCCAATGAGCAGTTCTTC. The full variable domain, with the rest looked up from reference TRBV9 and TRBJ2-1, is DSGVTQTPKHLITATGQRVTLRCSPRSGDLSVYWYQQSLDQGLQFLIQYYNGEERAKGNILERFSAQQFPDLHSELNLSSLELGDSALYFCASSAPTVSNEQFFGPGTRLTVL.

The chain joins TRBV24-1 to TRBJ1-2; D ambiguous. Germline CDR1 and CDR2: KGHDR and SFDVKD. The ends were cut back, 3 bases at V and 6 bases at J, with 10 bases in the middle. The CDR3 runs to 13 residues. CDR3 coding DNA: TGTGCCACCAGTGATCCTCGGAGTCATGGCTACACCTTC. This sequence encodes CATSDPRSHGYTF.

The chain uses TRBV6-2 or TRBV6-3 and TRBJ2-5, with TRBD2 identical over 11 bases. Trimming at V came to 7 bases and at J to 5 bases, leaving 9 bases not matched to a gene. The CDR3 is 15 residues long. CDR1 and CDR2 from the germline V gene are MNHEY and SVGEGT. This chain's CDR3 is CASTPPGLAAETQYF. The CDR3, as DNA: TGTGCCAGCACCCCCCCGGGACTAGCGGCGGAGACCCAGTACTTC.

The genes are TRBV24-1 and TRBJ2-2, with TRBD2 as a possible D gene (6 bases). The CDR3 is 15 amino acids. Germline CDR1 is KGHDR and CDR2 is SFDVKD. V lost 4 bases to trimming and J lost 5 bases, with 13 bases between them. The CDR3 region has the DNA TGTGCCACCAGTGACCCCGGGGGAACTACCGGGGAGCTGTTTTTT. It yields the protein CATSDPGGTTGELFF.

The chain recombines TRBV28 with TRBJ1-6; 7 bases are shared with TRBD1. In germline, CDR1 is MDHEN, CDR2 SYDVKM. Germline trimming cut 6 bases from V and 9 bases from J; bases unmatched to any gene: 8. The CDR3 loop spans 14 amino acids. CDR3 DNA: TGTGCCAGCAGGATCGACAGGGCGGGTTCACCCCTCCACTTT. As protein: CASRIDRAGSPLHF.

The J gene is TRBJ1-4, the V gene TRBV4-3; D ambiguous. This CDR3 is 16 amino acids long. Germline values: CDR1 LGHNA, CDR2 YSLEER. V was trimmed by 1 base and J by 4 bases, leaving 13 bases between them. CDR3 DNA sequence: TGCGCCAGCAGCCAAGGGTTTACGGGTGATAATGAAAAACTGTTTTTT. It translates to CASSQGFTGDNEKLFF.

CDR3 coding DNA: TGTGCCAGTCGGTTGGGGGGTACGGACAATGAGCAGTTCTTC. Its translation is CASRLGGTDNEQFF. The chain has TRBV10-3 and TRBJ2-1, with D possibly matching TRBD2 (6 bases). Deletions cut 10 bases from V and 5 bases from J, with 18 bases between. This CDR3 spans 14 amino acids. Germline V gives CDR1 ENHRY, CDR2 SYGVKD.

The chain's CDR3 is CASSVSVPGEDYGYTF. DNA of the CDR3: TGTGCCAGCAGCGTATCGGTTCCGGGGGAGGACTATGGCTACACCTTC. The chain recombines TRBV9 with TRBJ1-2; possible D gene TRBD1, 5 bases. CDR1 and CDR2 from the germline V gene are SGDLS and YYNGEE. Trimming stripped 1 base from V and 3 bases from J, with 16 bases between. The CDR3 length is 16 residues.

The J gene is TRBJ1-3, the V gene TRBV27; TRBD1 might be the D (6 bases). The CDR3 length is 15 residues. Trimming shortened V by 3 bases and J by 4 bases, and 13 bases separated the two germline ends. Germline loops: CDR1 MNHEY, CDR2 SMNVEV (reference sequence). For the CDR3, the DNA is TGTGCCAGCAGTTTCTCAGGCCAGGGGGGAAACACCATATATTTT. Encoded protein: CASSFSGQGGNTIYF.

The chain combines TRBV28 with TRBJ2-7, with TRBD1 matching 9 bases. The CDR3 contains 18 residues. Germline V gene lookup returns CDR1 MDHEN and CDR2 SYDVKM. V shed 6 bases, J shed 11 bases, and the junction held 26 bases outside the gene matches. Written as DNA, the CDR3 is TGTGCCAGCAGAAGGGCCGGGACAGGGTCTTACACTGCTACGAGGGAGTACTTC. Translating gives CASRRAGTGSYTATREYF.

This clone was seen many times. Other nucleotide sequences in the sample specify the same CDR3. This rearrangement joins TRBV2 to TRBJ2-1, with 13 bases lining up with TRBD2. This CDR3 spans 15 amino acids. J lost 7 bases, V lost 5 bases, and 5 bases had no gene match. The germline gives CDR1 SNHLY, CDR2 FYNNEI. The CDR3 coding sequence is TGTGCCAGCAGTAAAACTAGCGGGGGGGCAAATGAGCAGTTCTTC. Translation: CASSKTSGGANEQFF. Variable domain in full (rest from reference TRBV2 and TRBJ2-1): EPEVTQTPSHQVTQMGQEVILRCVPISNHLYFYWYRQILGQKVEFLVSFYNNEISEKSEIFDDQFSVERPDGSNFTLKIRSTKLEDSAMYFCASSKTSGGANEQFFGPGTRLTVL.

This clone has only one observation. The chain is built from TRBV27 and TRBJ1-1, with 7 bases lining up with TRBD1. This CDR3 contains 16 residues. Germline values: CDR1 MNHEY, CDR2 SMNVEV (reference sequence). Trimming removed 5 bases from V and 0 bases from J; junction bases left unmatched: 9. CDR3 region: CASSPPGQLMNTEAFF. In nucleotides, the CDR3 is TGTGCCAGCAGTCCCCCGGGACAGCTTATGAACACTGAAGCTTTCTTT.

The genes are TRBV6-5 and TRBJ1-1; 7 nucleotides align to TRBD1. The germline CDR1 and CDR2 sequences are MNHEY and SVGAGI. CDR3 length: 14 amino acids. With V trimmed by 5 bases and J by 2 bases, 5 bases remained unmatched. This CDR3 is CASSNRQGNTEAFF. CDR3 bases: TGTGCCAGCAGTAACCGACAGGGTAACACTGAAGCTTTCTTT.

V usage is TRBV25-1 and J usage is TRBJ1-6, with D possibly TRBD1 on 5 matching bases. The germline V gene encodes CDR1 MGHDK and CDR2 SYGVNS. There are 15 residues in the CDR3. Trimming pared 2 bases from V and 6 bases from J, leaving 11 bases between. The CDR3 DNA sequence: TGTGCCAGCAGTGAAGGATCGGGGGTTAATTCACCCCTCCACTTT. Its protein product is CASSEGSGVNSPLHF.

This clone was observed a handful of times. This chain joins TRBV29-1 and TRBJ2-2; 7 nucleotides agree with TRBD1. The germline gives CDR1 SQVTM, CDR2 ANQGSEA. V shed 6 bases and J 7 bases; nucleotides not matched to a gene: 5. The CDR3 length is 12 residues. The CDR3 DNA follows: TGCAGCGTCAACAGGGGAAGCGGGGAGCTGTTTTTT. It encodes CSVNRGSGELFF.

The V call is TRBV5-1, the J call TRBJ2-2, with TRBD1 matching 7 bases. The germline V gene encodes CDR1 SGHRS and CDR2 YFSETQ. CDR3 length: 14 residues. V lost 5 bases and J lost 3; bases outside the gene matches: 4. The CDR3 DNA sequence: TGCGCCAGCAGGAATGGACAGGACACCGGGGAGCTGTTTTTT. Its protein is CASRNGQDTGELFF.

In this sample, this clone turned up once. The rearrangement uses TRBV4-2 and TRBJ1-1; no firm D call. The V end lost 1 base, the J end lost 4 bases, and 7 bases lay between the germline ends. CDR1 is LGHNA, CDR2 YNFKEQ, per germline. The CDR3 is made up of 13 amino acids. The CDR3 DNA sequence: TGTGCCAGCAGCCAAGGTTGGGCCACTGAAGCTTTCTTT. Amino acids: CASSQGWATEAFF.

The chain employs TRBV6-5 and TRBJ2-7; D is possibly TRBD2 (6 bases). The CDR3 length is 14 residues. The germline CDR1 and CDR2 sequences are MNHEY and SVGAGI. With 7 bases removed from V and 8 bases from J, the gap between germline ends came to 21 bases. The CDR3 nucleotides are TGTGCCAGCACCCCTGGAGGGCTCCCTGGCCAGCAGTACTTC. Amino acid sequence: CASTPGGLPGQQYF.

The genes are TRBV12-3 or TRBV12-4 and TRBJ2-1; TRBD2 matches 10 bases. CDR3 length equals 13 residues. Trimming at V came to 4 bases and at J to 13 bases, leaving 7 bases not matched to a gene. The CDR3 here is CASSSYLAGVQFF. For the CDR3, the DNA is TGTGCCAGCAGTTCATATCTAGCGGGGGTACAGTTCTTC.

This clone appeared many times. This chain connects TRBV6-5 to TRBJ1-6, with a tentative D call TRBD1 (6 bases). CDR1 and CDR2 (germline): MNHEY, SVGAGI. V dropped 4 bases and J dropped 10 bases, with 20 bases sitting between them. This CDR3 contains 16 residues. The CDR3 reads CASSLYPTGSASPLHF. In nucleotides, the CDR3 is TGTGCCAGCAGTTTATACCCCACAGGGTCCGCCTCACCCCTCCACTTT.